These T cell receptor beta chains were read from a single sample in a study of graft-versus-host responses after intestinal transplantation. Method: immunoSEQ multiplex PCR; TCRdb's copy keeps in-frame clones and lacks some. The sample gives about 84,000 clones, more than 85% of which show up once; 0.35% is in the top ten. These receptors have no identified antigens. This specimen consisted of unstimulated CD4+ T cells sorted from spleen or lymph node cells, obtained before transplant. The receptors derive from a human donor who was the organ donor for an intestinal transplant. CDR3s include the opening cysteine and the closing phenylalanine or tryptophan. Each record gives: J gene, D gene, clone size, V gene, CDR3 DNA, CDR3 protein. The D gene is left open where the match is weak. Not all rows give a size; the values are once, few, many and, for expanded clones, a class.

j_gene: TRBJ1-1; d_gene: -; abundance: -; v_gene: TRBV28; CDR3nt: TGTGCCAGCAGTCTAAAACGGGGGGGTAGGGATGAAGCTTTCTTT; CDR3aa: CASSLKRGGRDEAFF
j_gene: TRBJ2-5; d_gene: TRBD1; abundance: -; v_gene: TRBV9; CDR3nt: TGTGCCAGCAGCGTAGACCATGGTGGGACAGGAAGGTTTCAAGAGACCCAGTACTTC; CDR3aa: CASSVDHGGTGRFQETQYF
j_gene: TRBJ2-7; d_gene: -; abundance: -; v_gene: TRBV28; CDR3nt: TGTGCCAGCAGTCCCCCGGACTTCTACGAGCAGTACTTC; CDR3aa: CASSPPDFYEQYF
j_gene: TRBJ1-6; d_gene: TRBD1; abundance: -; v_gene: TRBV5-6; CDR3nt: TGTGCCAGCAGCCTACAGGGGGCGTTGAATTCACCCCTCCACTTT; CDR3aa: CASSLQGALNSPLHF
j_gene: TRBJ1-2; d_gene: -; abundance: -; v_gene: TRBV5-1; CDR3nt: TGCGCCAGCAGGTCGACACAGGGTTCGTACCTCTATGGCTACACCTTC; CDR3aa: CASRSTQGSYLYGYTF
j_gene: TRBJ2-7; d_gene: -; abundance: -; v_gene: TRBV19; CDR3nt: TGTGCCAGTAGTGGCCGGGACAACTCCTACGAGCAGTACTTC; CDR3aa: CASSGRDNSYEQYF
j_gene: TRBJ2-1; d_gene: TRBD1; abundance: -; v_gene: TRBV5-8; CDR3nt: TGTGCCAGCAGCCGCCGGGACAGGCGGTACAATGAGCAGTTCTTC; CDR3aa: CASSRRDRRYNEQFF
j_gene: TRBJ2-1; d_gene: -; abundance: -; v_gene: TRBV10-3; CDR3nt: TGTGCCATCAGTGAGTCCGGGGACTACAATGAGCAGTTCTTC; CDR3aa: CAISESGDYNEQFF
j_gene: TRBJ1-1; d_gene: -; abundance: -; v_gene: TRBV20-1; CDR3nt: TGCAGTGCCACGGGAAACACTGAAGCTTTCTTT; CDR3aa: CSATGNTEAFF
j_gene: TRBJ1-2; d_gene: -; abundance: -; v_gene: TRBV18; CDR3nt: TGTGCCAGCTCACCATCGCAGGCTAACTATGGCTACACCTTC; CDR3aa: CASSPSQANYGYTF
j_gene: TRBJ1-3; d_gene: -; abundance: -; v_gene: TRBV6-5; CDR3nt: TGTGCCAGCAACCAACCAGTACCTGGAAACACCATATATTTT; CDR3aa: CASNQPVPGNTIYF
j_gene: TRBJ2-1; d_gene: -; abundance: -; v_gene: TRBV19; CDR3nt: TGTGCCAGTAGTATCATAGAAGGAACCGGGTCCCATGATGAGCAGTTCTTC; CDR3aa: CASSIIEGTGSHDEQFF
j_gene: TRBJ2-7; d_gene: -; abundance: few; v_gene: TRBV13; CDR3nt: TGTGCCAGCAGCGAGAACAGGATTTCCTACGAGCAGTACTTC; CDR3aa: CASSENRISYEQYF
j_gene: TRBJ2-7; d_gene: TRBD1; abundance: -; v_gene: TRBV25-1; CDR3nt: TGTGCCAGCAGTGACCCCGACAGGGTGTGGGAGCAGTACTTC; CDR3aa: CASSDPDRVWEQYF
j_gene: TRBJ1-5; d_gene: -; abundance: -; v_gene: TRBV19; CDR3nt: TGTGCCAGTAGGCTGCAGGGTAGAAATCAGCCCCAGCATTTT; CDR3aa: CASRLQGRNQPQHF
j_gene: TRBJ2-3; d_gene: TRBD2; abundance: -; v_gene: TRBV5-1; CDR3nt: TGCGCCAGCAGCCCAGGGACTAGCGGGGGGAGGGCAGATACGCAGTATTTT; CDR3aa: CASSPGTSGGRADTQYF
j_gene: TRBJ1-2; d_gene: TRBD1; abundance: once; v_gene: TRBV11-3; CDR3nt: TGTGCCAGCAGCCCCCGGGACAGAGATGGCTACACCTTC; CDR3aa: CASSPRDRDGYTF
j_gene: TRBJ1-2; d_gene: -; abundance: -; v_gene: TRBV15; CDR3nt: TGTGCCACCAGCAGAGGAGGGGGCTATGGCTACACCTTC; CDR3aa: CATSRGGGYGYTF
j_gene: TRBJ2-7; d_gene: TRBD2; abundance: once; v_gene: TRBV7-8; CDR3nt: TGTGCCAGCAGGGGGGGACTAGACTCCTACGAGCAGTACTTC; CDR3aa: CASRGGLDSYEQYF
j_gene: TRBJ2-6; d_gene: -; abundance: -; v_gene: TRBV28; CDR3nt: TGTGCCAGCAGGGGCGGGGCTGGGGCCAACGTCCTGACTTTC; CDR3aa: CASRGGAGANVLTF
j_gene: TRBJ2-1; d_gene: TRBD2; abundance: -; v_gene: TRBV6-5; CDR3nt: TGTGCCAGCAGTTACTCCGGGACTAGCTCCCGGAATGAGCAGTTCTTC; CDR3aa: CASSYSGTSSRNEQFF
j_gene: TRBJ2-1; d_gene: -; abundance: -; v_gene: TRBV7-9; CDR3nt: TGTGCCAGCAGCTCGACTACCGACCCCTTCAATGAGCAGTTCTTC; CDR3aa: CASSSTTDPFNEQFF
j_gene: TRBJ2-5; d_gene: -; abundance: -; v_gene: TRBV10-1; CDR3nt: TGCGCCAGCAGTGCCGGGACTTCTGGAGAGACCCAGTACTTC; CDR3aa: CASSAGTSGETQYF
j_gene: TRBJ2-4; d_gene: TRBD2; abundance: once; v_gene: TRBV14; CDR3nt: TGTGCCAGCAGCGCTAGCGGGGGAAACATTCAGTACTTC; CDR3aa: CASSASGGNIQYF